The present entry profiles one T cell receptor (beta chain) with its context. What it recognizes is unknown. This entry is derived from a study of T-cell memory formation after mild COVID-19. Regarding the study as a whole: A balance of CD4 and CD8 characterized clones contracting day 15 to 85, whereas later expanders leaned CD4+. Proof of SARS-CoV-2 specificity was absent for the second-wave clones that crested on day 37. Pre-infection memory showed some responding clones, and this suggested that cross-reactive memory joined.

The J segment lost 6 bases and the V segment lost 6 bases, leaving 8 bases of the junction unmatched. The CDR3 is 13 residues long. Germline CDR1 is MRHNA and CDR2 is SNTAGT. Constant-segment-primed 5'RACE gave TCR alpha and TCR beta cDNA libraries with sample barcodes and UMIs. One entry per CDR3 protein results from TCRdb running MiXCR on the 5' RACE reads. The repertoire has around 180,000 distinct CDR3 sequences, 16% of them found once; the top ten carry more than 2%. Sequencing was performed on PBMCs or a T cell subset sorted from them (not recorded which). This receptor was taken from an adult woman who had mild COVID-19 (a few samples of this study predate the infection). Cell type and time point are not known. The V and J genes are TRBV6-4 and TRBJ2-7; TRBD1 agrees at 7 bases. The CDR3, as DNA: TGTGCCAGCAGCCGGGACAGCTGGGGCGAGCAGTACTTC. It yields the protein CASSRDSWGEQYF.